These 9 T cell receptor beta chains originate from one sample sequenced in a study of CD8+CD57+ T cells in acquired aplastic anemia. TCR beta VDJ and CDR3 profiling used genomic DNA as template. TCRdb re-called the reads with MiXCR, one entry per CDR3 protein. The sample lists under 200,000 distinct CDR3 sequences; around 40% were seen once. The sample comprised sorted CD4+, CD8+, or CD8+CD57+ T cells (not recorded which) from PBMCs. Every receptor here comes from a human donor in good health.

A few counts support this clonotype. The chain joins TRBV2 to TRBJ1-6, with TRBD1 matching 10 bases. Trimming cost V 5 bases and J 7 bases; bases outside gene matches: 2. The CDR3 length is 14 residues. Germline CDR1 is SNHLY and CDR2 is FYNNEI. The CDR3 sequence is CASSPDRGNSPLHF. As DNA, the CDR3 is TGTGCCAGCAGTCCGGACAGGGGGAATTCACCCCTCCACTTT. The whole variable domain, remainder taken from reference TRBV2 and TRBJ1-6, is EPEVTQTPSHQVTQMGQEVILRCVPISNHLYFYWYRQILGQKVEFLVSFYNNEISEKSEIFDDQFSVERPDGSNFTLKIRSTKLEDSAMYFCASSPDRGNSPLHFGNGTRLTVT.

This clonotype was recorded many times. The chain couples TRBV12-3 or TRBV12-4 to TRBJ1-6; D remains ambiguous. The length of the CDR3 is 15 residues. The V gene lost 3 bases and the J gene lost 5 bases, with 11 bases spanning the gap. The CDR3 coding sequence is TGTGCCAGCAGTTTCCGGGGTTACAATAATTCACCCCTCCACTTT. Translating it yields CASSFRGYNNSPLHF.

The chain links TRBV7-2 to TRBJ2-3, with unresolved D. Between the trimmed V and J ends, which lost 2 bases and 0 bases, there was a span of 12 bases. The CDR3 runs to 16 residues. Looked up from germline, CDR1 is SGHTA and CDR2 is FQGNSA. The CDR3 nucleotides are TGTGCCAGCAGCTTAACGGGCGGAACTAGCACAGATACGCAGTATTTT. It specifies CASSLTGGTSTDTQYF. The whole variable domain, remainder taken from reference TRBV7-2 and TRBJ2-3, is GAGVSQSPSNKVTEKGKDVELRCDPISGHTALYWYRQSLGQGLEFLIYFQGNSAPDKSGLPSDRFSAERTGGSVSTLTIQRTQQEDSAVYLCASSLTGGTSTDTQYFGPGTRLTVL.

The rearrangement links TRBV19 to TRBJ1-6; 7 bases fit TRBD1. This CDR3 has 16 amino acids. The germline V gene has CDR1 LNHDA and CDR2 SQIVND (reference sequence). V trimming: 4 bases; J trimming: 7 bases; junction bases outside the gene matches: 10. The CDR3 region has the DNA TGTGCCAGTAGTAATACCACCGGGACAGCGAATTCACCCCTCCACTTT. Residues: CASSNTTGTANSPLHF.

Many counts were recorded for this clonotype. The chain has TRBV20-1 and TRBJ1-1, with a tentative D call TRBD1 (6 bases). Germline CDR1 and CDR2: DFQATT and SNEGSKA (reference sequence). This CDR3 spans 12 amino acids. Trimming removed 4 bases from V and 11 bases from J, with 17 bases in between. As DNA, the CDR3 is TGCAGTGCTACTGGGGGCAGGATAGAGGCTTTCTTT. The encoded protein is CSATGGRIEAFF.

This clonotype was seen a single time. CDR3 loop: CASSSIQTDNYGYTF. The CDR3 DNA is TGTGCCAGCAGCTCAATACAGACTGATAACTATGGCTACACCTTC. The rearrangement uses TRBV7-8 and TRBJ1-2; no clear D. CDR1 SGHVS and CDR2 FQNEAQ come from the germline V gene. CDR3 length: 15 residues. The germline V and J ends were trimmed by 4 bases and 1 base, with 13 bases remaining between them. Full variable domain (remainder filled in from reference TRBV7-8 and TRBJ1-2): GAGVSQSPRYKVAKRGQDVALRCDPISGHVSLFWYQQALGQGPEFLTYFQNEAQLDKSGLPSDRFFAERPEGSVSTLKIQRTQQEDSAVYLCASSSIQTDNYGYTFGSGTRLTVV.

This chain connects TRBV19 to TRBJ1-6, with 8 bases lining up with TRBD1. Germline V gene data show CDR1 as LNHDA and CDR2 as SQIVND (reference sequence). V shed 5 bases, J shed 10 bases, and the junction held 7 bases outside the gene matches. This CDR3 region has 14 residues. The CDR3 DNA sequence: TGTGCCAGTAGTGTACAGGGGGGAAACTCACCCCTCCACTTT. It specifies CASSVQGGNSPLHF. The variable domain in full, with the rest retrieved from reference TRBV19 and TRBJ1-6, is DGGITQSPKYLFRKEGQNVTLSCEQNLNHDAMYWYRQDPGQGLRLIYYSQIVNDFQKGDIAEGYSVSREKKESFPLTVTSAQKNPTAFYLCASSVQGGNSPLHFGNGTRLTVT.

In its sample, this clonotype was seen a few times. The chain carries TRBV11-2 and TRBJ2-1; 7 nucleotides line up with TRBD2. V gave up 4 bases and J gave up 0 bases; unmatched junction bases: 6. CDR1 and CDR2 from the germline V gene are SGHAT and FQNNGV. The CDR3 length is 16 residues. The CDR3 region has the DNA TGTGCCAGCAGCTCCTTCGGGGGGAACTCCTACAATGAGCAGTTCTTC. It codes for CASSSFGGNSYNEQFF.

In this sample, this clonotype turned up many times. V usage is TRBV20-1 and J usage is TRBJ2-5, with a weak D call TRBD1 (7 bases). V was shortened by 1 base and J by 2 bases, with 11 bases between the two germline ends. The CDR3 extends over 14 amino acids. Germline V gene lookup returns CDR1 DFQATT and CDR2 SNEGSKA (reference sequence). The chain's CDR3 is CSARGQGGQETQYF. The CDR3 coding sequence is TGCAGTGCTAGAGGCCAGGGGGGACAAGAGACCCAGTACTTC.